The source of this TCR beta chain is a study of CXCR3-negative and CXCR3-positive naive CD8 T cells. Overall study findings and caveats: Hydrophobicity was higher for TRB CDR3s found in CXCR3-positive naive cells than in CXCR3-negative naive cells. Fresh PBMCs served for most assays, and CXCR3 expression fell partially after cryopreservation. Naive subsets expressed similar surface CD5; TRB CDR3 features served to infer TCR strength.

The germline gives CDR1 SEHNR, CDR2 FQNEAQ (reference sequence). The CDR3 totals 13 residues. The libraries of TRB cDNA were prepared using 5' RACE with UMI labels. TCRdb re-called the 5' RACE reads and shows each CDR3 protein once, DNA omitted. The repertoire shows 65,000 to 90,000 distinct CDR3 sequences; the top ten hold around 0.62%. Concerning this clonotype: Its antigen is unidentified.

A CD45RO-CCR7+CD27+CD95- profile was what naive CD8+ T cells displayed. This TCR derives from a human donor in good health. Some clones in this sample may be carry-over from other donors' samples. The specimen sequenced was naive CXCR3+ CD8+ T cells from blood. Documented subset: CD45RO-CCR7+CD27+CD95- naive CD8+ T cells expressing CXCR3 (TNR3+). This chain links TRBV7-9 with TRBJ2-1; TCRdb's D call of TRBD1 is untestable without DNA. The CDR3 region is CASSPQVSDEQFF.